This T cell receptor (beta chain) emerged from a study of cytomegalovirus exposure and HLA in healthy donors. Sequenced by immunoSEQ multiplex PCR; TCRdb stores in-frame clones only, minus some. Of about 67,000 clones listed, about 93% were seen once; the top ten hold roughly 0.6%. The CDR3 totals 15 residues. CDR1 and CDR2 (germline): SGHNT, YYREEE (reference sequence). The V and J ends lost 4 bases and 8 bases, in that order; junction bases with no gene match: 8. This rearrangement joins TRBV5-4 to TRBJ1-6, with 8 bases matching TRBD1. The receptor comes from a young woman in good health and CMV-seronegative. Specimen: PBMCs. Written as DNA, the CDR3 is TGTGCCAGCAGCCACCGGACAGGGCTAGATTCACCCCTCCACTTT. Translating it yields CASSHRTGLDSPLHF.